This T cell receptor beta chain emerged from a study of cytomegalovirus exposure and HLA in healthy donors. General observations from the study: The study had only CMV serostatus as immune exposure information.

PCR amplification relied on 60 Vbeta primers (plus 13 Jbeta primers). Clones were read by immunoSEQ multiplex PCR, and TCRdb kept only the in-frame ones, dropping some. The sample lists approximately 140,000 clones, about 74% occurring once. Trimming cost V 5 bases and J 5 bases, with 9 bases left between them. This CDR3 has 12 amino acids. Germline assignment: CDR1 SNHLY and CDR2 FYNNEI. A note on this clone: The antigen is unknown.

Donors were ostensibly healthy at sampling, although undocumented immune exposures were probable. The chain links TRBV2 to TRBJ1-2; a weak D match, TRBD1 (5 bases). Sequencing was performed on PBMCs. The receptor comes from a woman aged 45-65 years in good health and CMV-seronegative. The DNA of the CDR3 is TGTGCCAGCAGTCGGGGGAGATATGGCTACACCTTC. Translated: CASSRGRYGYTF.